What follows are 15 T cell receptor beta chains derived from one specimen sequenced in a study of response to subunit inactivated influenza vaccine. TCRdb called the RT-PCR reads again in MiXCR, with one record for every CDR3 protein. Of around 200,000 distinct CDR3 sequences detected, 7.5% to 10% appear once; the ten largest clones hold 9.5% to 13%. The specimen comprised non-naive T cells sorted from PBMCs, sampled on the day of vaccination. These TCRs come from a man between 45 and 60 years old who received an inactivated influenza vaccine.

The chain combines TRBV6-2 or TRBV6-3 with TRBJ1-2; maybe TRBD1 (5 bases). CDR3 size: 15 residues. V was shortened by 6 bases and J by 0 bases, with 14 bases between the two germline ends. Germline assignment: CDR1 MNHEY and CDR2 SVGEGT. CDR3 amino acids: CASSPGRLANYGYTF. DNA of the CDR3: TGTGCCAGCAGCCCGGGACGGTTAGCTAACTATGGCTACACCTTC.

This clonotype has a count of ten or more. The chain combines TRBV5-1 with TRBJ2-7; 7 bases match TRBD1. This CDR3 is built from 16 residues. Germline loops: CDR1 SGHRS, CDR2 YFSETQ. V shed 4 bases, J shed 3 bases, and the junction held 13 bases outside the gene matches. CDR3 sequence (DNA): TGCGCCAGCAGCCGTCAACCCCGGGACAGCTACTACGAGCAGTACTTC. Its protein product is CASSRQPRDSYYEQYF. Full variable domain (outside the CDR3, taken from reference TRBV5-1 and TRBJ2-7): KAGVTQTPRYLIKTRGQQVTLSCSPISGHRSVSWYQQTPGQGLQFLFEYFSETQRNKGNFPGRFSGRQFSNSRSEMNVSTLELGDSALYLCASSRQPRDSYYEQYFGPGTRLTVT.

This chain connects TRBV20-1 to TRBJ2-3; D is unclear. Per germline, CDR1 DFQATT and CDR2 SNEGSKA (reference sequence). The V end lost 2 bases, the J end lost 5 bases, and 5 bases lay between the germline ends. There are 11 residues in the CDR3. This CDR3 reads CSARLRDTQYF. The CDR3 DNA is TGCAGTGCTAGACTCCGAGATACGCAGTATTTT.

This clonotype was detected a few times. This rearrangement joins TRBV12-3 or TRBV12-4 to TRBJ2-1; TRBD1 agrees at 10 bases. V was clipped by 6 bases and J by 6 bases; unmatched bases: 8. The CDR3 contains 15 residues. CDR3 in amino acids: CASRADRGPFNEQFF. DNA for the CDR3: TGTGCCAGCAGGGCCGACAGGGGGCCCTTCAATGAGCAGTTCTTC.

This clonotype has just a few counts. The genes are TRBV9 and TRBJ2-7; 7 bases line up with TRBD1. V dropped 4 bases and J dropped 3; count of bases not matched to a gene: 10. Germline V CDR1 and CDR2: SGDLS, YYNGEE. The CDR3 loop spans 15 amino acids. Written as DNA, the CDR3 is TGTGCCAGCAGCAAAAGACAGGGTAATAGCTACGAGCAGTACTTC. Protein: CASSKRQGNSYEQYF.

Many counts were recorded for this clonotype. The J gene is TRBJ2-5, the V gene TRBV18; the match to TRBD2 covers 9 bases. Germline CDR1 is KGHSH and CDR2 is LQKENI. The V segment lost 6 bases and the J segment 0 bases; nucleotides outside the gene matches: 5. The CDR3 loop spans 15 amino acids. The CDR3 nucleotides are TGTGCCAGCTCTGGGGCTAGCGGGAACCAAGAGACCCAGTACTTC. Encoded protein: CASSGASGNQETQYF.

This clonotype was seen only a few times. This chain uses TRBV7-2 with TRBJ2-5; D possibly corresponds to TRBD2 (6 bases). V was trimmed by 7 bases and J by 5 bases, leaving 14 bases between them. Germline values: CDR1 SGHTA, CDR2 FQGNSA. The CDR3 consists of 13 residues. The CDR3 sequence: CASTRGSSETQYF. CDR3 coding DNA: TGTGCCAGCACACGGGGGAGTTCGGAGACCCAGTACTTC.

The rearrangement links TRBV3-1 to TRBJ1-1; no clear D. The V gene's germline CDR1 is LGHDT and CDR2 YNNKEL (reference sequence). The CDR3 has 14 amino acids. Trimming left V 4 bases short and J 4 bases short, with 13 bases between. DNA for the CDR3: TGTGCCAGCAGCCCATGGAGGGAAGCCACTGAAGCTTTCTTT. Amino acid sequence: CASSPWREATEAFF. The full variable domain, its missing parts supplied by reference TRBV3-1 and TRBJ1-1, is DTAVSQTPKYLVTQMGNDKSIKCEQNLGHDTMYWYKQDSKKFLKIMFSYNNKELIINETVPNRFSPKSPDKAHLNLHINSLELGDSAVYFCASSPWREATEAFFGQGTRLTVV.

This clonotype was recorded many times. The V call is TRBV11-2, the J call TRBJ2-5, with D hard to call. CDR1 and CDR2 from the germline V gene are SGHAT and FQNNGV. The CDR3 runs to 14 residues. Deletions cut 2 bases from V and 5 bases from J, with 12 bases between. CDR3 sequence (DNA): TGTGCCAGCAGCTTATACGTCACAGCCGAGACCCAGTACTTC. Amino acid sequence: CASSLYVTAETQYF. Looking up the rest from reference TRBV11-2 and TRBJ2-5 gives the full variable domain: EAGVAQSPRYKIIEKRQSVAFWCNPISGHATLYWYQQILGQGPKLLIQFQNNGVVDDSQLPKDRFSAERLKGVDSTLKIQPAKLEDSAVYLCASSLYVTAETQYFGPGTRLLVL.

In this sample, this clonotype turned up a few times. V and J are TRBV6-1 and TRBJ2-7; D is undetermined. Trimming stripped 6 bases from V and 0 bases from J, with 6 bases between. CDR3 length equals 12 residues. Germline CDR1 reads MNHNS; CDR2 reads SASEGT. The CDR3 protein is CASRPSSYEQYF. The CDR3, as DNA: TGTGCCAGCAGGCCCAGCTCCTACGAGCAGTACTTC.

The gene calls are TRBV5-1 and TRBJ2-7; tentative D call: TRBD1 (7 bases). CDR3 size: 14 residues. Germline V gene data show CDR1 as SGHRS and CDR2 as YFSETQ. Trimming pared 4 bases from V and 2 bases from J, leaving 13 bases between. The CDR3 DNA reads as TGCGCCAGCAGCGGGCAGGGGGGAACCTACGAGCAGTACTTC. Translated, it gives CASSGQGGTYEQYF.

This clonotype was seen many times. This chain links TRBV29-1 with TRBJ2-2, with D hard to call. Trimming stripped 4 bases from V and 6 bases from J, with 15 bases between. The CDR3 has 14 amino acids. The germline V gene has CDR1 SQVTM and CDR2 ANQGSEA. The CDR3 is CSVAVAAKAGELFF. The CDR3 DNA is TGCAGCGTTGCGGTGGCCGCCAAGGCCGGGGAGCTGTTTTTT.

By frequency in the sample, this clonotype is medium-sized (0.01 to 0.1%). This sequence joins TRBV11-2 and TRBJ2-1; D remains ambiguous. The V end lost 1 base, the J end lost 3 bases, and 4 bases lay between the germline ends. CDR1 and CDR2 from the germline V gene are SGHAT and FQNNGV. This CDR3 spans 13 amino acids. The CDR3: CASSLVSYNEQFF. The CDR3 DNA reads as TGTGCCAGCAGCTTAGTCAGCTACAATGAGCAGTTCTTC.

The chain has TRBV11-3 and TRBJ2-2; D unresolved. V was cut by 0 bases and J by 1 base, with 6 bases left in between. This CDR3 region has 15 residues. Looked up from germline, CDR1 is SGHNT and CDR2 is YENEEA. The CDR3 DNA is TGTGCCAGCAGCTTAGATGGTCGGAACACCGGGGAGCTGTTTTTT. It yields the protein CASSLDGRNTGELFF. The full variable domain, completed using reference TRBV11-3 and TRBJ2-2, is EAGVVQSPRYKIIEKKQPVAFWCNPISGHNTLYWYLQNLGQGPELLIRYENEEAVDDSQLPKDRFSAERLKGVDSTLKIQPAELGDSAVYLCASSLDGRNTGELFFGEGSRLTVL.

Only a few counts were recorded for this clonotype. This chain joins TRBV7-2 and TRBJ2-1, with 12 bases that match TRBD2. CDR1 is SGHTA, CDR2 FQGNSA, per germline. This CDR3 comprises 16 residues. The junction had 2 bases not matched to a gene; V was cut back by 3 bases and J by 2 bases. Written as DNA, the CDR3 is TGTGCCAGCAGCTTGTCTAGCGGGGGGGCCTACAATGAGCAGTTCTTC. Amino acid sequence: CASSLSSGGAYNEQFF.